This TCR beta chain was observed in a study of T cell responses to AZD1222 COVID-19 vaccine. CDR1 and CDR2 from the germline V gene are SEHNR and FQNEAQ (reference sequence). V gave up 8 bases and J gave up 7 bases; unmatched junction bases: 7. CDR3 length: 13 residues. To note about this clone: Its target is unknown.

Profiled with immunoSEQ multiplex PCR; TCRdb holds only in-frame clones, not every one. The sample lists 140,000 to 150,000 clones, more than 75% occurring once. Regarding the study as a whole: Across the whole spike, CD4 TCRs peaked at regions 160-218 and 743-854. Two AZD1222 doses significantly raised spike-specific TCR breadth and depth over controls. Baseline seropositives among AZD1222 recipients totaled only five or six.

Sample: peripheral blood, taken on day 0 of AZD1222 vaccination. The chain combines TRBV7-9 with TRBJ2-2; 7 bases agree with TRBD2. The receptor's source is an adult in good health. CDR3 amino acids: CASLSPGGGELFF. For the CDR3, the DNA is TGTGCCAGCCTCTCCCCGGGAGGCGGGGAGCTGTTTTTT.